This T cell receptor beta chain was identified during a study of T cells in Graves' hyperthyroidism and ophthalmopathy. Study outcomes and limitations: In the blood, most expanded thyroid clonotypes above 0.001 appeared as well.

TCR beta CDR3 regions were amplified from RNA. In the first-round RT-PCR of the TCR CDR3, the HTBI primer set was used. TCRdb redid the calling of the multiplex PCR reads with MiXCR, one entry per CDR3 protein. Of fewer than 750,000 distinct CDR3 sequences listed, about 14% are singletons. This clonotype appeared many times. Its antigen is as yet unknown. V lost 7 bases to trimming and J lost 5 bases, with 13 bases between them. CDR3 length equals 13 residues. CDR1 and CDR2 (germline): KGHDR, SFDVKD. Isolation of PBMCs was performed on 8.5 to 10 ml fresh peripheral blood. V is TRBV24-1 and J is TRBJ2-5; TRBD2 is a possible D gene (7 bases). This clonotype originated in a woman in her thirties or forties with Graves' ophthalmopathy. Sequenced sample: blood. CDR3 DNA sequence: TGTGCCACCAGCCCCGGGGGGCAGGAGACCCAGTACTTC. The encoded protein is CATSPGGQETQYF.